The 25 T cell receptor beta chains in this list originate from one sample, sequenced in a study of neurological immune-mediated disorders. TCRdb re-called the 5' RACE reads with MiXCR, one entry per CDR3 protein. Of roughly 61,000 distinct CDR3 sequences in the sample, around 10% were seen once. This sample's time point: longitudinal time-point 1 (baseline). Sequencing was performed on PBMCs. Every receptor here comes from a male donor with HTLV-1-associated myelopathy (HAM/TSP).

The chain joins TRBV6-5 to TRBJ1-2; a weak D match, TRBD1 (5 bases). Germline-derived CDR1 and CDR2 are MNHEY and SVGAGI. CDR3 size: 12 residues. Trimming took off 2 bases at V and 8 bases at J, with 9 bases between the two ends. CDR3 sequence: CASSYVGQGYTF. CDR3 coding DNA: TGTGCCAGCAGTTACGTCGGACAAGGCTACACCTTC.

This clonotype was recorded at least ten times. The genes are TRBV7-6 and TRBJ2-1; 7 nucleotides agree with TRBD1. CDR1 and CDR2 (germline): SGHVS, FNYEAQ. V was clipped by 5 bases and J by 6 bases; unmatched bases: 10. The CDR3 spans 15 residues. Here the CDR3 DNA reads TGTGCCAGCAGCAATCCGAGGGGGCAGGTCAATGAGCAGTTCTTC. Its translation: CASSNPRGQVNEQFF.

In its sample, this clonotype was seen many times. V is TRBV5-1 and J is TRBJ2-1; unclear D gene. The CDR3 runs to 15 residues. V was pared by 0 bases and J by 7 bases, with 14 bases between. Germline V gene lookup returns CDR1 SGHRS and CDR2 YFSETQ. DNA for the CDR3: TGCGCCAGCAGCTTGGACCGTGCCCTTGCGAATGAGCAGTTCTTC. This codes for CASSLDRALANEQFF.

In regard to this clonotype: The final CDR3 position lacks the conserved phenylalanine or tryptophan, pointing to a likely read error. The chain employs TRBV15 and TRBJ2-5; D may be TRBD2 (5 bases). This CDR3 is built from 15 residues. In germline, CDR1 is LNHNV, CDR2 YYDKDF (reference sequence). Here the CDR3 reads CVTSRDTLALETQYS. The CDR3 DNA is TGTGTCACCAGCAGAGATACGCTAGCCTTGGAGACCCAGTACTCC.

This clonotype was recorded at least ten times. The chain carries TRBV10-3 and TRBJ2-2; a possible D gene is TRBD1 (5 bases). Germline V CDR1 and CDR2: ENHRY, SYGVKD. Trimming pared 10 bases from V and 3 bases from J, leaving 12 bases between. The CDR3 consists of 13 residues. CDR3 coding DNA: TGTGCCACAGGACACGGAGACACCGGGGAGCTGTTTTTT. Its translation is CATGHGDTGELFF.

To note about this clonotype: A single base separates this from a much larger clone, so it may be a read error. The chain uses TRBV24-1 and TRBJ2-5; D gene uncertain. Between the trimmed V and J ends, which lost 7 bases and 1 base, there was a span of 12 bases. Germline CDR1 reads KGHDR; CDR2 reads SFDVKD. CDR3 size: 14 residues. The CDR3 loop reads CATSQRPSQETQYF. The CDR3 DNA reads as TGTGCCACCAGCCAGAGACCCTCCCAAGAGACCCAGTACTTC.

This clonotype was counted ten times or more. This chain connects TRBV6-1 to TRBJ2-6; no firm D call. The CDR3 runs 15 residues. CDR1 MNHNS and CDR2 SASEGT come from the germline V gene. Trimming took 6 bases from V and 1 from J, leaving 10 bases between them. The CDR3 loop reads CASRATSSGANVLTF. The DNA of the CDR3 is TGTGCCAGCAGGGCTACCTCATCTGGGGCCAACGTCCTGACTTTC.

The chain couples TRBV7-2 to TRBJ2-7; the D gene is possibly TRBD2 (5 bases). V gave up 1 base and J gave up 6 bases, with 13 bases separating them. This CDR3 is 14 amino acids long. From germline, CDR1 is SGHTA and CDR2 FQGNSA. As DNA, the CDR3 is TGTGCCAGCAGCTTAGGAGGGAGCCAAACCGAGCAGTACTTC. Protein: CASSLGGSQTEQYF.

This sequence joins TRBV10-3 and TRBJ2-1, with D unresolved. V was pared by 9 bases and J by 7 bases, with 16 bases between. The CDR3 totals 13 residues. Germline lookup yields CDR1 ENHRY and CDR2 SYGVKD. The CDR3 DNA is TGTGCCATTGGCTCAGTGGTGGGGAATGAGCAGTTCTTC. It yields the protein CAIGSVVGNEQFF.

In this sample, this clonotype turned up many times. The V gene is TRBV5-1, the J gene TRBJ2-1; no clear D. CDR3 size: 13 residues. Germline assignment: CDR1 SGHRS and CDR2 YFSETQ. V gave up 0 bases and J gave up 10 bases, with 11 bases separating them. The CDR3 protein is CASSLVGVEEQFF. For the CDR3, the DNA is TGCGCCAGCAGCTTGGTAGGCGTAGAAGAGCAGTTCTTC. Full variable domain (rest looked up from reference TRBV5-1 and TRBJ2-1): KAGVTQTPRYLIKTRGQQVTLSCSPISGHRSVSWYQQTPGQGLQFLFEYFSETQRNKGNFPGRFSGRQFSNSRSEMNVSTLELGDSALYLCASSLVGVEEQFFGPGTRLTVL.

There are many counts of this clonotype. The chain links TRBV28 to TRBJ2-3; TRBD2 matches at 12 bases. Germline loops: CDR1 MDHEN, CDR2 SYDVKM. Trimming cost V 6 bases and J 0 bases; bases outside gene matches: 7. This CDR3 region has 17 residues. CDR3 bases: TGTGCCAGCAGCAGACTAGCGGGGGCCCGTAGCACAGATACGCAGTATTTT. It is translated as CASSRLAGARSTDTQYF.

Points on this clonotype: With a much larger clone just one base away, this may be a read error. The V call is TRBV6-5, the J call TRBJ2-5, with a weak D call TRBD2 (5 bases). The length of the CDR3 is 14 residues. Per the germline V gene, CDR1 is MNHEY and CDR2 is SVGAGI. The ends were cut back, 2 bases at V and 6 bases at J, with 13 bases in the middle. DNA for the CDR3: TGTGCCAGCAGTTACGTGAGTAGCGAAAAGACCCAGTACTTC. It is translated as CASSYVSSEKTQYF.

Worth noting for this clonotype: Its ends do not fully match the called genes, so a read error is possible. This chain uses TRBV11-2 with TRBJ1-5, with D maybe TRBD1 (5 bases). Germline V CDR1 and CDR2: SGHAT, FQNNGV. CDR3 size: 15 residues. The CDR3: CASSPGLMSTQPQHF. DNA of the CDR3: TGTGCCAGCTCTCCGGGACTGATGAGCACTCAGCCCCAGCATTTT.

This clonotype has a count of ten or more. The rearrangement joins TRBV5-1 to TRBJ2-7; 10 nucleotides align to TRBD1. Germline CDR1 reads SGHRS; CDR2 reads YFSETQ. The CDR3 is made up of 15 amino acids. The V gene end was trimmed by 4 bases and the J gene end by 2 bases; junction bases not matched to a gene: 6. The CDR3: CASSPAGTGAYEQYF. The CDR3 DNA reads as TGCGCCAGCAGCCCGGCCGGGACAGGGGCCTACGAGCAGTACTTC.

This clonotype has a count of ten or more. The rearrangement joins TRBV14 to TRBJ1-4, with no clear D. The CDR3 covers 16 residues. V was clipped by 0 bases and J by 8 bases, with 16 bases between them. CDR1 SGHDN and CDR2 FVKESK come from the germline V gene. The CDR3 nucleotides are TGTGCCAGCAGCCAAGATGGTACTCTTGCCAGGGAAAAACTGTTTTTT. Translated: CASSQDGTLAREKLFF. Using reference TRBV14 and TRBJ1-4 for the parts outside the CDR3, the full variable domain is EAGVTQFPSHSVIEKGQTVTLRCDPISGHDNLYWYRRVMGKEIKFLLHFVKESKQDESGMPNNRFLAERTGGTYSTLKVQPAELEDSGVYFCASSQDGTLAREKLFFGSGTQLSVL.

This clonotype appeared many times. The V and J genes are TRBV7-8 and TRBJ1-1, with 11 positions matching TRBD1. The V segment lost 4 bases and the J segment 5 bases; nucleotides outside the gene matches: 3. The germline V gene has CDR1 SGHVS and CDR2 FQNEAQ. The length of the CDR3 is 14 residues. CDR3 amino acids: CASSWTGGRTEAFF. For the CDR3, the DNA is TGTGCCAGCAGCTGGACAGGGGGCCGGACTGAAGCTTTCTTT.

There are many counts of this clonotype. DNA of the CDR3: TGTGCCAGCAGTGATTCTCGCGGCGGGGTTGAGACCCAGTACTTC. Translating gives CASSDSRGGVETQYF. J is TRBJ2-5 and V is TRBV25-1; a possible D gene is TRBD2 (6 bases). Germline CDR1 MGHDK, CDR2 SYGVNS. The CDR3 is 15 residues long. Between the trimmed V and J ends, which lost 3 bases and 5 bases, there was a span of 16 bases. Complete variable domain (other parts from reference TRBV25-1 and TRBJ2-5): EADIYQTPRYLVIGTGKKITLECSQTMGHDKMYWYQQDPGMELHLIHYSYGVNSTEKGDLSSESTVSRIRTEHFPLTLESARPSHTSQYLCASSDSRGGVETQYFGPGTRLLVL.

The table lists this clonotype with many counts. The V and J genes are TRBV5-6 and TRBJ2-7; no clear D gene. V dropped 0 bases and J dropped 0 bases, with 7 bases sitting between them. Germline V lookup: CDR1 SGHDT, CDR2 YYEEEE. The CDR3 extends over 14 amino acids. CDR3 sequence reads: CASSLVPDSYEQYF. The CDR3 DNA reads as TGTGCCAGCAGCTTGGTTCCAGACTCCTACGAGCAGTACTTC.

The sample holds many counts of this clonotype. The gene calls are TRBV28 and TRBJ1-1, with D unresolved. CDR3 length equals 13 residues. CDR1 and CDR2 (germline): MDHEN, SYDVKM. V was cut by 3 bases and J by 0 bases, with 5 bases left in between. The CDR3 region is CASSFRVNTEAFF. In nucleotides, the CDR3 is TGTGCCAGCAGTTTTAGGGTGAACACTGAAGCTTTCTTT.

This clonotype came up many times. The chain couples TRBV5-1 to TRBJ1-6; TRBD1 matches at 7 bases. J lost 5 bases, V lost 5 bases, and 10 bases had no gene match. This CDR3 is built from 16 residues. Germline assignment: CDR1 SGHRS and CDR2 YFSETQ. CDR3 sequence (DNA): TGCGCCAGCAGGTCCTTACAGGGGATTGATAATTCACCCCTCCACTTT. Protein product: CASRSLQGIDNSPLHF.

This clonotype was seen repeatedly, ten times or more. The rearrangement uses TRBV7-2 and TRBJ2-2; weak D call: TRBD2 (7 bases). Germline V gives CDR1 SGHTA, CDR2 FQGNSA. V was trimmed by 4 bases and J by 2 bases, leaving 17 bases between them. The CDR3 contains 17 residues. CDR3 sequence reads: CASSSPLSGTNTGELFF. The CDR3 DNA is TGTGCCAGCAGCTCCCCTCTGAGCGGGACAAACACCGGGGAGCTGTTTTTT.

This clonotype was observed at least ten times. The chain has TRBV5-1 and TRBJ2-7; 11 bases agree with TRBD1. This CDR3 is 14 amino acids long. From germline, CDR1 is SGHRS and CDR2 YFSETQ. Trimming at V came to 4 bases and at J to 7 bases, leaving 7 bases not matched to a gene. DNA for the CDR3: TGCGCCAGCAGCCCGGGACAGGGGGATCAAGAGCAGTACTTC. This gives the protein CASSPGQGDQEQYF.

The table lists this clonotype with many counts. The chain employs TRBV15 and TRBJ1-2; tentative D call: TRBD1 (5 bases). CDR3 length: 16 amino acids. CDR1 is LNHNV, CDR2 YYDKDF, per germline (reference sequence). V was shortened by 5 bases and J by 4 bases, with 20 bases between the two germline ends. CDR3 region: CATSDATGRQGYGYTF. In DNA, the CDR3 is TGTGCCACCAGCGATGCAACGGGACGCCAAGGCTATGGCTACACCTTC. Filled out from reference TRBV15 and TRBJ1-2, the complete variable domain reads DAMVIQNPRYQVTQFGKPVTLSCSQTLNHNVMYWYQQKSSQAPKLLFHYYDKDFNNEADTPDNFQSRRPNTSFCFLDIRSPGLGDTAMYLCATSDATGRQGYGYTFGSGTRLTVV.

This sequence joins TRBV15 and TRBJ2-3, with D maybe TRBD1 (5 bases). V gave up 0 bases and J gave up 2 bases, with 15 bases separating them. Germline CDR1 and CDR2: LNHNV and YYDKDF (reference sequence). This CDR3 region has 17 residues. CDR3 coding DNA: TGTGCCACCAGCAGAGAATATCAGGGCCCTAACACAGATACGCAGTATTTT. As protein: CATSREYQGPNTDTQYF.

This clonotype came up many times. The rearrangement links TRBV20-1 to TRBJ2-3, with 10 bases aligning to TRBD2. CDR3 size: 14 residues. CDR1 and CDR2 (germline): DFQATT, SNEGSKA (reference sequence). Germline trimming cut 5 bases from V and 2 bases from J; bases unmatched to any gene: 4. In DNA, the CDR3 is TGCAGTGCTCCCAGCGGGGGGGTCACAGATACGCAGTATTTT. Amino acid sequence: CSAPSGGVTDTQYF.